The rows below give T cell receptor beta chains drawn from one sample of a study of beta chain features in type 1 diabetes. Sequenced by immunoSEQ multiplex PCR; TCRdb stores in-frame clones only, minus some. The repertoire consists of 140,000 to 150,000 clones, with under 11% occurring once and the leading ten covering roughly 1.3%. The sequenced sample consisted of naive CD4+ T cells from blood. These receptors all come from a young man in good health. The CDR3 runs from the conserved cysteine through the conserved F or W. Fields, in order: clone size, D gene, J gene, V gene, CDR3 DNA, CDR3 protein. D genes are given only for firm matches. Rows may omit the clone size; those that give it use once, few, many or a size class.

few	.	TRBJ2-3	TRBV5-1	TGCGCCAGCAGCTTGCGGGGGATTGGGACAGATACGCAGTATTTT	CASSLRGIGTDTQYF
.	.	TRBJ2-1	TRBV9	TGTGCCAGCAGCCGTGGGGCCAGCTCCTACAATGAGCAGTTCTTC	CASSRGASSYNEQFF
few	.	TRBJ1-2	TRBV5-6	TGTGCCAGCAGCTTGGCTTACAGGGAGGGCTATGGCTACACCTTC	CASSLAYREGYGYTF
.	TRBD2	TRBJ2-3	TRBV4-3	TGCGCCAGCAGCCCCCGACTAGCGGGGGGACAAGATACGCAGTATTTT	CASSPRLAGGQDTQYF
.	.	TRBJ1-3	TRBV10-3	TGTGCCATCAGTGAATCTACTGGAAACACCATATATTTT	CAISESTGNTIYF
.	.	TRBJ1-5	TRBV2	TGTGCCAGCAGTACCCCGGAGCCCCAGCATTTT	CASSTPEPQHF
.	.	TRBJ2-7	TRBV19	TGTGCCAGTATTCTGATCCGAGTAGACGAGCAGTACTTC	CASILIRVDEQYF
few	TRBD2	TRBJ2-5	TRBV7-2	TGTGCCAGCAGCTTAAGTACTAGCGGGGGGTCCCGTCAAGAGACCCAGTACTTC	CASSLSTSGGSRQETQYF
.	TRBD2	TRBJ2-7	TRBV10-3	TGTGCCATCAGTGGGAACGGGGGGGCCTACGAGCAGTACTTC	CAISGNGGAYEQYF
.	TRBD1	TRBJ1-5	TRBV7-7	TGTGCCAGCACCTTTCCCCGGGACAGGGGTAATCAGCCCCAGCATTTT	CASTFPRDRGNQPQHF
few	.	TRBJ1-2	TRBV5-1	TGCGCCAGCAGCTTTCTCTTCGCTAACTATGGCTACACCTTC	CASSFLFANYGYTF